This T cell receptor (beta chain) came from a study of T cell responses to AZD1222 COVID-19 vaccine. Study-wide results and limits: Spike-specific TCR breadth and depth grew following two AZD1222 doses.

Germline CDR1 is SEHNR and CDR2 is FQNEAQ (reference sequence). This CDR3 is built from 15 residues. Trimming removed 0 bases from V and 12 bases from J, with 15 bases in between. With respect to this clone: As yet, its antigen is unknown.

Clones were sequenced by immunoSEQ multiplex PCR, and TCRdb holds only the in-frame ones, with some missing. Of tens of thousands of clones in the sample, approximately 92% are singletons; the top ten hold 9.3%. Sequenced here: peripheral blood, sampled 28 days after the second AZD1222 dose. This TCR was sampled from an adult who received the AZD1222 COVID-19 vaccine. The chain carries TRBV7-9 and TRBJ1-6; D is perhaps TRBD1 (5 bases). For the CDR3, the DNA is TGTGCCAGCAGCTTAGCGGGTGGGGGTTCTGGACCCCTCCACTTT. Protein sequence: CASSLAGGGSGPLHF.